A selection of T cell receptor beta chains follows, all from one sample in a study of T-cell memory formation after mild COVID-19. TCRdb processed the 5' RACE reads anew with MiXCR; each CDR3 protein has one entry. The sample shows approximately 180,000 distinct CDR3 sequences, approximately 16% of them seen only once. The sequenced material came from PBMCs or a T cell subset sorted from them (not recorded which). The receptors derive from an adult woman who had mild COVID-19 (a few samples of this study predate the infection). Cell type and time point are not known. CDR3s include the opening cysteine and the closing phenylalanine or tryptophan. Each record gives: V gene, clone size, D gene, J gene, CDR3 DNA, CDR3 protein. D genes are given only for firm matches. Expanded clones get a size class; other rows say once, few or many, or leave the size out.

v_gene: TRBV5-1
abundance: few
d_gene: NA
j_gene: TRBJ2-1
CDR3nt: TGCGCCAGCGGTTTAAGGGACTCTTACAATGAGCAGTTCTTC
CDR3aa: CASGLRDSYNEQFF

v_gene: TRBV7-2
abundance: few
d_gene: TRBD1
j_gene: TRBJ2-7
CDR3nt: TGTGCCAGCAGCACCAGAGTTGGGACAGAGCCCTACGAGCAGTACTTC
CDR3aa: CASSTRVGTEPYEQYF

v_gene: TRBV11-2
abundance: many
d_gene: NA
j_gene: TRBJ2-1
CDR3nt: TGTGCCAGCAGCTTAGTCTCTGGTTTTTCCGATGAGCAGTTCTTC
CDR3aa: CASSLVSGFSDEQFF

v_gene: TRBV4-2
abundance: few
d_gene: NA
j_gene: TRBJ2-6
CDR3nt: TGTGCCAGCAGCCCCCCGGTCTCTGGGGCCAACGTCCTGACTTTC
CDR3aa: CASSPPVSGANVLTF

v_gene: TRBV7-8
abundance: many
d_gene: NA
j_gene: TRBJ2-5
CDR3nt: TGTGCCAGCAGCTCGGGACTCGCTCCTTACTTC
CDR3aa: CASSSGLAPYF

v_gene: TRBV6-6
abundance: NA
d_gene: NA
j_gene: TRBJ2-3
CDR3nt: TGTGCCAGCAGTTACTCAGGTGGGACGGTAAAAAATACGCAGTATTTT
CDR3aa: CASSYSGGTVKNTQYF

v_gene: TRBV20-1
abundance: NA
d_gene: NA
j_gene: TRBJ1-1
CDR3nt: TGCAGTGCTGCCCGTGGGACGGTGAACACTGAAGCTTTCTTT
CDR3aa: CSAARGTVNTEAFF

v_gene: TRBV11-3
abundance: many
d_gene: TRBD2
j_gene: TRBJ2-7
CDR3nt: TGTGCCAGCAGCTCGACTAGCGGGAGGGCCACCGAGCAGTACTTC
CDR3aa: CASSSTSGRATEQYF

v_gene: TRBV4-1
abundance: NA
d_gene: TRBD2
j_gene: TRBJ2-1
CDR3nt: TGCGCCAGCAGCCACTCTAGCGGGGGAGAGTATGAGCAGTTCTTC
CDR3aa: CASSHSSGGEYEQFF

v_gene: TRBV7-8
abundance: many
d_gene: NA
j_gene: TRBJ1-2
CDR3nt: TGTGCCAGCAGCTTAGGCGCCACCAACTATGGCTACACCTTC
CDR3aa: CASSLGATNYGYTF

v_gene: TRBV3-1
abundance: few
d_gene: NA
j_gene: TRBJ2-1
CDR3nt: TGTGCCAGCAGCCCGGAGACAGTTTACAATGAGCAGTTCTTC
CDR3aa: CASSPETVYNEQFF

v_gene: TRBV7-2
abundance: few
d_gene: NA
j_gene: TRBJ1-5
CDR3nt: TGTGCCAGCAGCTCCGACAGCTATAGCAATCAGCCCCAGCATTTT
CDR3aa: CASSSDSYSNQPQHF

v_gene: TRBV5-1
abundance: few
d_gene: NA
j_gene: TRBJ2-3
CDR3nt: TGCGCCAGCAGCTTGGGACTAGTCGGAGATACGCAGTATTTT
CDR3aa: CASSLGLVGDTQYF

v_gene: TRBV20-1
abundance: NA
d_gene: NA
j_gene: TRBJ1-2
CDR3nt: TGCAGTGCTAGGACTGTTTATGGCTACACCTTC
CDR3aa: CSARTVYGYTF

v_gene: TRBV6-6
abundance: few
d_gene: NA
j_gene: TRBJ1-1
CDR3nt: TGTGCCAGCAGTTACGTGGTGGAGGACGTTTTCTTT
CDR3aa: CASSYVVEDVFF

v_gene: TRBV5-1
abundance: NA
d_gene: TRBD1
j_gene: TRBJ1-4
CDR3nt: TGCGCCAGCAGCCACGGGACAGGGAATGAAAAACTGTTTTTT
CDR3aa: CASSHGTGNEKLFF

v_gene: TRBV30
abundance: NA
d_gene: NA
j_gene: TRBJ1-5
CDR3nt: TGTGCCTGGAGTGGACAGTTACTCAATCAGCCCCAGCATTTT
CDR3aa: CAWSGQLLNQPQHF

v_gene: TRBV6-1
abundance: few
d_gene: TRBD2
j_gene: TRBJ2-1
CDR3nt: TGTGCCAGCAGTGTCTCGACTAGCGGATACAATGAGCAGTTCTTC
CDR3aa: CASSVSTSGYNEQFF

v_gene: TRBV9
abundance: few
d_gene: NA
j_gene: TRBJ2-2
CDR3nt: TGTGCCAGCAGCGTAGGTCGCCTCGGTTGGCTGTTTTTT
CDR3aa: CASSVGRLGWLFF

v_gene: TRBV12-3/TRBV12-4
abundance: NA
d_gene: TRBD1
j_gene: TRBJ2-5
CDR3nt: TGTGCCAGCAGCCCAGGACAGGGCACTCAAGAGACCCAGTACTTC
CDR3aa: CASSPGQGTQETQYF

v_gene: TRBV7-9
abundance: few
d_gene: NA
j_gene: TRBJ1-2
CDR3nt: TGTGCCAGCAGCCCAAGGGGGGGCGACTATGGCTACACCTTC
CDR3aa: CASSPRGGDYGYTF

v_gene: TRBV30
abundance: NA
d_gene: NA
j_gene: TRBJ1-1
CDR3nt: TGTGCCTGGAGTGGCACGAACACTGAAGCTTTCTTT
CDR3aa: CAWSGTNTEAFF

v_gene: TRBV24-1
abundance: few
d_gene: NA
j_gene: TRBJ2-2
CDR3nt: TGTGCCACCAGTATAGGGGGATCGAACACCGGGGAGCTGTTTTTT
CDR3aa: CATSIGGSNTGELFF

v_gene: TRBV12-3/TRBV12-4
abundance: NA
d_gene: NA
j_gene: TRBJ1-5
CDR3nt: TGTGCCAGCAGTTTCTTGTCCAATCAGCCCCAGCATTTT
CDR3aa: CASSFLSNQPQHF

v_gene: TRBV14
abundance: few
d_gene: NA
j_gene: TRBJ2-7
CDR3nt: TGTGCCAGCTCTCGGGTACCAGTCGGACTCTTTTCGTACGAGCAGTACTTC
CDR3aa: CASSRVPVGLFSYEQYF

v_gene: TRBV7-2
abundance: NA
d_gene: NA
j_gene: TRBJ2-3
CDR3nt: TGTGCCAGCAGCTTAGGGACCGGAGATACGCAGTATTTT
CDR3aa: CASSLGTGDTQYF

v_gene: TRBV6-6
abundance: NA
d_gene: NA
j_gene: TRBJ2-7
CDR3nt: TGTGCCAGCACGGGCGACTCCTACGAGCAGTACTTC
CDR3aa: CASTGDSYEQYF